This T cell receptor (beta chain) stems from a study of blood T cell repertoires in COVID-19. Study at large: Material from acute and convalescent COVID-19 was sourced from the United States, Italy and Spain. T cells, B-cell-depleted T cells, or PBMCs provided the cDNA or gDNA that served as material.

In the authors' workflow: Reference gene primer amplification yielded estimated nucleated cell counts. Assay: immunoSEQ multiplex PCR; the TCRdb copy retains only in-frame clones and omits some. The V and J calls and the clone size are those of that table, but D and trimming were determined from the DNA. The repertoire has 100,000 or so clones, 80% to 95% of them found once; the top ten carry nearly 6.5%. The CDR3 has 14 amino acids. Trimming took 5 bases from V and 0 from J, leaving 7 bases between them. In germline, CDR1 is MDHEN, CDR2 SYDVKM. The J gene is TRBJ1-4, the V gene TRBV28; D is uncertain. The TCR sequence derives from a woman in her sixties with active COVID-19. Input material: peripheral blood. CDR3 residues: CASSLAATNEKLFF. The CDR3 nucleotides read TGTGCCAGCAGTCTCGCAGCAACTAATGAAAAACTGTTTTTT.